This is a list of T cell receptor beta chains from one sample in a study of CD8 T cells in ankylosing spondylitis. TCRdb fed the 5' RACE reads into MiXCR, producing one record per CDR3 protein. The repertoire consists of 150,000 or so distinct CDR3 sequences, with roughly 10% occurring once and the leading ten covering more than 12%. Sequencing used blood, either unsorted or a sorted T cell fraction (not recorded which). The receptors originated from a female donor with ankylosing spondylitis or in good health (not recorded which). CDR3s include the opening cysteine and the closing phenylalanine or tryptophan. D genes are given only for firm matches. Size is stated for part of the rows, as once, few or many counts, or as a class when the clone is expanded.

v_gene	j_gene	d_gene	abundance	CDR3nt	CDR3aa
TRBV24-1	TRBJ2-5	TRBD1	few	TGTGCCACCAGTGATTTGAGGGACAGTCAAGAGACCCAGTACTTC	CATSDLRDSQETQYF
TRBV2	TRBJ1-3	.	.	TGTGCCAGCAGATCAAGAAGCGGTCGCTCTGGAAACACCATATATTTT	CASRSRSGRSGNTIYF
TRBV7-9	TRBJ2-1	TRBD2	few	TGTGCCAGCAGCTTATTTCACGGGAGGGCCAACAATGAGCAGTTCTTC	CASSLFHGRANNEQFF
TRBV27	TRBJ2-7	.	few	TGTGCCAGCAGTTTATCGGTCCCCGAATTCTACGAGCAGTACTTC	CASSLSVPEFYEQYF
TRBV7-2	TRBJ2-7	TRBD1	.	TGTGCCAGCAGCTACCCGGGACAGGGATCCTACGAGCAGTACTTC	CASSYPGQGSYEQYF
TRBV6-5	TRBJ2-5	.	.	TGTGCCAGCAGTTCTAAGCAAGAGACCCAGTACTTC	CASSSKQETQYF
TRBV9	TRBJ2-7	.	.	TGTGCCAGCAGCGTATCCCGTGACCCTGGCGAGCAGTACTTC	CASSVSRDPGEQYF
TRBV9	TRBJ2-1	TRBD2	many	TGTGCCAGCAGCCCCTTCGGGACTAGCGGGGGGGCTGGGGAGCAGTTCTTC	CASSPFGTSGGAGEQFF
TRBV6-2/TRBV6-3	TRBJ1-5	.	few	TGTGCCAGCAATATCTTTGGGGACCCAAATCAGCCCCAGCATTTT	CASNIFGDPNQPQHF
TRBV4-3	TRBJ2-7	.	many	TGCGCCAGCAGCCAAGATTCGGGAGGGACAGGCGAGCAGTACTTC	CASSQDSGGTGEQYF
TRBV7-6	TRBJ1-1	.	.	TGTGCCAGCAGCTTAGCAAGAGGGTCTGAAGCTTTCTTT	CASSLARGSEAFF
TRBV20-1	TRBJ2-5	.	.	TGCAGTCCTACTAGAGCGCAAGAGACCCAGTACTTC	CSPTRAQETQYF
TRBV9	TRBJ2-7	.	many	TGTGCCAGCAGCCCCAGTTGGAAAACGAGCCCCTACGAGCAGTACTTC	CASSPSWKTSPYEQYF
TRBV4-3	TRBJ2-3	TRBD2	many	TGCGCCAGCAGCCAAGGGACTAGCGGGAGCACAGATACGCAGTATTTT	CASSQGTSGSTDTQYF
TRBV28	TRBJ1-1	TRBD1	.	TGTGCCACGGACAGGGGGCTTACTGAAGCTTTCTTT	CATDRGLTEAFF
TRBV13	TRBJ2-7	.	.	TGTGCCAGCAGCTTGCGGGCAGGCGGATCCTACGAGCAGTACTTC	CASSLRAGGSYEQYF
TRBV9	TRBJ1-6	TRBD1	many	TGTGCCAGCAGCCCGACAGGGAATTCACCCCTCCACTTT	CASSPTGNSPLHF
TRBV12-5	TRBJ2-3	.	.	TGTGCTAGTGGTTTGGGGGCAGATACGCAGTATTTT	CASGLGADTQYF
TRBV11-2	TRBJ2-7	TRBD2	few	TGTGCCAGCAGCTTGGGGGGGAAGTACGAGCAGTACTTC	CASSLGGKYEQYF
TRBV29-1	TRBJ2-7	.	many	TGCAGCGCTACACAGGGCGCCTACGAGCAGTACTTC	CSATQGAYEQYF
TRBV7-2	TRBJ2-1	.	.	TGTGCCAGCACGGGGGACAGAGGGATTTCCTACAATGAGCAGTTCTTC	CASTGDRGISYNEQFF